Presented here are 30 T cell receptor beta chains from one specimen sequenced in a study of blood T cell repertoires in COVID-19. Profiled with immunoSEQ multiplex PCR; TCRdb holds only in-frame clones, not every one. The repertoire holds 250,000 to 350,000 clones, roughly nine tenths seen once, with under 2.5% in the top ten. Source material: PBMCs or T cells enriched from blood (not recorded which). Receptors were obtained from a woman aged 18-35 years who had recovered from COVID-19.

The CDR3 protein is CASSQVGGRLAGADTQYF. CDR3 sequence (DNA): TGTGCCAGCAGCCAAGTGGGTGGGAGACTAGCAGGGGCAGATACGCAGTATTTT. The V call is TRBV3-1 (or the pseudogene TRBV3-2), the J call TRBJ2-3; TRBD2 is a possible D gene (7 bases). Germline loops: CDR1 LGHDT, CDR2 YNNKEL (reference sequence). This CDR3 is built from 18 residues. V was clipped by 1 base and J by 4 bases, with 21 bases between them.

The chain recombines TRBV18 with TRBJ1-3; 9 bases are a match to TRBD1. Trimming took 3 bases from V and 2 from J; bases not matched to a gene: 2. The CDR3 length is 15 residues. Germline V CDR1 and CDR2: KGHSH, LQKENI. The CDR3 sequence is CASSPGQGPGNTIYF. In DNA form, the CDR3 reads TGTGCCAGCTCACCGGGACAGGGCCCTGGAAACACCATATATTTT.

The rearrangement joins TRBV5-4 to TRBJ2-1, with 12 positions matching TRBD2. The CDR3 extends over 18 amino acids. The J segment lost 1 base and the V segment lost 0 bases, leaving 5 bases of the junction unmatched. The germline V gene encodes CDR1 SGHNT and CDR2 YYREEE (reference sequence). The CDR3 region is CASSLESLAGGSYNEQFF. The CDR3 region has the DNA TGTGCCAGCAGCTTGGAATCCCTAGCGGGGGGGTCCTACAATGAGCAGTTCTTC.

The chain's CDR3 is CASSPGQGGAEAFF. CDR3 nucleotide sequence: TGTGCCAGCAGTCCCGGACAGGGGGGGGCTGAAGCTTTCTTT. The chain recombines TRBV27 with TRBJ1-1, with 10 nucleotides matching TRBD1. V lost 5 bases and J lost 6; bases outside the gene matches: 6. This CDR3 has 14 amino acids. CDR1 and CDR2 from the germline V gene are MNHEY and SMNVEV (reference sequence).

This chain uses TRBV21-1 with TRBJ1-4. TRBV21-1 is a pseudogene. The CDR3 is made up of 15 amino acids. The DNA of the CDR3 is TGTGCCAGCAGCAAGAGAACGGCGAGCGGCGAAAAACTGTTTTTT. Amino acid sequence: CASSKRTASGEKLFF.

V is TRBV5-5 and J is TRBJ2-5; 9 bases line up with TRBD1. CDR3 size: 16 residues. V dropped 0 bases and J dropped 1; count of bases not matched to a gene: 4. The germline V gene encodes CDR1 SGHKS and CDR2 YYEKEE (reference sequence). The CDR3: CASSLVGTGSQETQYF. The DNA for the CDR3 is TGTGCCAGCAGCTTGGTAGGGACAGGGTCCCAAGAGACCCAGTACTTC.

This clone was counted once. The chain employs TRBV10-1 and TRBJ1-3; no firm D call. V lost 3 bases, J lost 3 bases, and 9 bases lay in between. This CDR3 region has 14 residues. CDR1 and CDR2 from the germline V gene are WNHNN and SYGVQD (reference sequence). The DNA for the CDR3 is TGCGCCAGCAGTGATCACAGCCTTGGAAACACCATATATTTT. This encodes CASSDHSLGNTIYF.

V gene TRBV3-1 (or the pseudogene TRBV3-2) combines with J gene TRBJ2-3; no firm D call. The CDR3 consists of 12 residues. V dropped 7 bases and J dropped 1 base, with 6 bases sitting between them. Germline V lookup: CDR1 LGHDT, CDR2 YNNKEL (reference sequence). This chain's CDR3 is CASTSGTDTQYF. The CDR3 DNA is TGTGCCAGCACGTCAGGCACAGATACGCAGTATTTT.

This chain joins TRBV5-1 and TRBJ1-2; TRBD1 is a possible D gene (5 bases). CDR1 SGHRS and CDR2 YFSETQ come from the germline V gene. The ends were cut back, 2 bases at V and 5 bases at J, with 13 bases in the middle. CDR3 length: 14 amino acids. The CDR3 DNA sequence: TGCGCCAGCAGCTTTTCCGGGACTCAGTATGGCTACACCTTC. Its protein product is CASSFSGTQYGYTF.

The CDR3 loop reads CASSAQGKRTDTQYF. The CDR3 DNA reads as TGTGCCAGCAGCGCACAGGGGAAAAGGACAGATACGCAGTATTTT. The gene calls are TRBV3-1 (or the pseudogene TRBV3-2) and TRBJ2-3; 7 bases line up with TRBD1. V dropped 5 bases and J dropped 3; count of bases not matched to a gene: 8. The CDR3 is 15 amino acids. CDR1 and CDR2 (germline): LGHDT, YNNKEL (reference sequence).

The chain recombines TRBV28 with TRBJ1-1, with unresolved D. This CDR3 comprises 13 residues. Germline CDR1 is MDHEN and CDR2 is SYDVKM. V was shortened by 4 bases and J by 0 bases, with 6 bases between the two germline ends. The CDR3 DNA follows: TGTGCCAGCAGTTCCCACATGAACACTGAAGCTTTCTTT. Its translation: CASSSHMNTEAFF.

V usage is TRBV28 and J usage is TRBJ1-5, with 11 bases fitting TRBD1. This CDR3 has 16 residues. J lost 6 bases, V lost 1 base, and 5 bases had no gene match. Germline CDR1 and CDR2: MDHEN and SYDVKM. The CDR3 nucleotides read TGTGCCAGCAGTTTATCTGGGACAGGGGGGTCTCAGCCCCAGCATTTT. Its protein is CASSLSGTGGSQPQHF.

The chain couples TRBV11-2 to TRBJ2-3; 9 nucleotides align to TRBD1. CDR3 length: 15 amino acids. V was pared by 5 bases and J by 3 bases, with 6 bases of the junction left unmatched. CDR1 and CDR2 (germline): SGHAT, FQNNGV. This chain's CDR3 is CASSHRDRVTDTQYF. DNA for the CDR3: TGTGCCAGCAGCCACCGGGACAGGGTAACAGATACGCAGTATTTT.

The CDR3 DNA follows: TGTGCCAGCTCAGGTGGGGGGGGCAAGCCCCAGCATTTT. Translation: CASSGGGGKPQHF. The J gene is TRBJ1-5, the V gene TRBV18, with D possibly being TRBD1 (6 bases). Per germline, CDR1 KGHSH and CDR2 LQKENI. The CDR3 is 13 residues long. V dropped 5 bases and J dropped 8 bases, with 13 bases sitting between them.

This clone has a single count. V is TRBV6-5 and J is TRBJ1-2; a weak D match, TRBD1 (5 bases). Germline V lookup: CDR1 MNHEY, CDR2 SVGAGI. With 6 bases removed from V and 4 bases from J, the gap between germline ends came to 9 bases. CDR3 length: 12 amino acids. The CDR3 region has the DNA TGTGCCAGCAGAGGGGTCAGCTATGGCTACACCTTC. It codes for CASRGVSYGYTF.

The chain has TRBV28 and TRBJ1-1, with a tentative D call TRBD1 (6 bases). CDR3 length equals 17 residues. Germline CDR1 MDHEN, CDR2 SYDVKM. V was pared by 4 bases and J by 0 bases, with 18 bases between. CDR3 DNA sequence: TGTGCCAGCAGTTCCGGGGGGGGACAACTGGTGAACACTGAAGCTTTCTTT. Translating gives CASSSGGGQLVNTEAFF.

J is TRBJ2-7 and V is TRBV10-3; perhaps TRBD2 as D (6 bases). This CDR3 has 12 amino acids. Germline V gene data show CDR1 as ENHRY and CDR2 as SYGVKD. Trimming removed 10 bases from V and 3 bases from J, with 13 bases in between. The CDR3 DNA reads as TGTGCCACCCGGGACGGGAGCTACGAGCAGTACTTC. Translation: CATRDGSYEQYF.

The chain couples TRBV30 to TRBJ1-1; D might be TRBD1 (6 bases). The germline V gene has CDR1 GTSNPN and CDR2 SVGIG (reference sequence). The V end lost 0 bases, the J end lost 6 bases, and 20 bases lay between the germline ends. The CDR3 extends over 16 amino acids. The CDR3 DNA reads TGTGCCTGGAGTGTAGGGCAGGGGAACAAAGTAGCTGAAGCTTTCTTT. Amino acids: CAWSVGQGNKVAEAFF.

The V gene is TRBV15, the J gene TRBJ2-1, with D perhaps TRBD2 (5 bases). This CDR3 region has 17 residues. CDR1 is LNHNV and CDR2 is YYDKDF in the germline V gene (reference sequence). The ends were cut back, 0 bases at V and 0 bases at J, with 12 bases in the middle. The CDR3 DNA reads TGTGCCACCAGCAGAGATCGCCTAGCCTACTCCTACAATGAGCAGTTCTTC. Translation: CATSRDRLAYSYNEQFF.

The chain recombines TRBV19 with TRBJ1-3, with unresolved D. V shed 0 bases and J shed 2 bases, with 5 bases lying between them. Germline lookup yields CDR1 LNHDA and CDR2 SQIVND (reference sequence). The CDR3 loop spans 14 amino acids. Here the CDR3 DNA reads TGTGCCAGTAGTATAGATCCTCCTGGAAACACCATATATTTT. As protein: CASSIDPPGNTIYF.

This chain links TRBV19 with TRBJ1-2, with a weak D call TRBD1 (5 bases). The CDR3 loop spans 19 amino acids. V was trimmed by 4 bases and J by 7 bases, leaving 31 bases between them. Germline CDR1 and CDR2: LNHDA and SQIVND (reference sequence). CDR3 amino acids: CASSRGVWVQSFGLSGYTF. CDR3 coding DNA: TGTGCCAGTAGTAGGGGGGTCTGGGTACAGTCGTTCGGATTAAGTGGCTACACCTTC.

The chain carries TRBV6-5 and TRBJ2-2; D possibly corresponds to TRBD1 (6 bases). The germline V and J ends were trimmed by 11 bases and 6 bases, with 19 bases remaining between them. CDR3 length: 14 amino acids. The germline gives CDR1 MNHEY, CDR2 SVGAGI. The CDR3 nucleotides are TGTGCCGTCAGGCAGGGGATGGTTTCCGGGGAGCTGTTTTTT. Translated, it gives CAVRQGMVSGELFF.

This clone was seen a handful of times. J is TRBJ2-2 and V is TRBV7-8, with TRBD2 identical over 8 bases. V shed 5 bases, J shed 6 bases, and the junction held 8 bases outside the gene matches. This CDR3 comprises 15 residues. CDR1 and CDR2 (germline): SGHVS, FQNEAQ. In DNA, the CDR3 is TGTGCCAGCAGCCGCGGGGGGACACGGGCCGGGGAGCTGTTTTTT. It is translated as CASSRGGTRAGELFF.

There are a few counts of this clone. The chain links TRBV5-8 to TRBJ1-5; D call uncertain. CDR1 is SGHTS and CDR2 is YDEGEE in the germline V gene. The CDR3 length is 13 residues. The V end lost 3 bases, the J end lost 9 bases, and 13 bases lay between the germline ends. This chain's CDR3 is CASSSGRERPQHF. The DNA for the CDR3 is TGTGCCAGCAGCTCCGGACGGGAGCGGCCCCAGCATTTT.

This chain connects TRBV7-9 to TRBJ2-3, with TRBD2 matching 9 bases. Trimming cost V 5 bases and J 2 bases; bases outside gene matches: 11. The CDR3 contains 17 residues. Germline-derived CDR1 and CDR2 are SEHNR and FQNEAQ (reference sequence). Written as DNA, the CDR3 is TGTGCCAGCAGCCCCCCGGAAGCGGGGGGTGCCACAGATACGCAGTATTTT. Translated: CASSPPEAGGATDTQYF.

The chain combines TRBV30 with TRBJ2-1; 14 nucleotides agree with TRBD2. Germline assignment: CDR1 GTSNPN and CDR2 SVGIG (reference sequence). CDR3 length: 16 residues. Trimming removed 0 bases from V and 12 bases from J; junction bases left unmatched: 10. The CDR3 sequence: CAWSVPRLAGGFWQFF. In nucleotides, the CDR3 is TGTGCCTGGAGTGTACCCCGACTAGCGGGGGGGTTCTGGCAGTTCTTC.

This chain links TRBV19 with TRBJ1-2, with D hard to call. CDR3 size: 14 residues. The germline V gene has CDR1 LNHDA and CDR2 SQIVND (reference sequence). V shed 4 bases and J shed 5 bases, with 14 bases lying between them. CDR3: CASSKLVGGYGYTF. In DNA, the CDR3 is TGTGCCAGTAGTAAGTTAGTAGGCGGGTATGGCTACACCTTC.

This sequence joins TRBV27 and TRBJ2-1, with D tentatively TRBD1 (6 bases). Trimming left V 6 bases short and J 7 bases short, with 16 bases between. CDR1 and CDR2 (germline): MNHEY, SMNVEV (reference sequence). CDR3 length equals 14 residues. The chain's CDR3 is CASSPAGVVNEQFF. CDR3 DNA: TGTGCCAGCAGCCCGGCAGGGGTGGTGAATGAGCAGTTCTTC.

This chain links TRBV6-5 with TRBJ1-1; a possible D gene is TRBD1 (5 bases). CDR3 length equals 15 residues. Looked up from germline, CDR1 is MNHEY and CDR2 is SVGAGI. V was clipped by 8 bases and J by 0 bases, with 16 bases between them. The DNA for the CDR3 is TGTGCCAGCGACGAAGGGGCAGGAATGAACACTGAAGCTTTCTTT. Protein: CASDEGAGMNTEAFF.

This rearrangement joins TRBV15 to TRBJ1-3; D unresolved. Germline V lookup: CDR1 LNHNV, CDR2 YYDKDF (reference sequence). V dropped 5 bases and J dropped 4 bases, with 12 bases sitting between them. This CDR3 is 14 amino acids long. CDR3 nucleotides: TGTGCCACCAGCGGGCCGGGAGAAGGAAACACCATATATTTT. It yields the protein CATSGPGEGNTIYF. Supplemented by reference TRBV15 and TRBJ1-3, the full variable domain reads DAMVIQNPRYQVTQFGKPVTLSCSQTLNHNVMYWYQQKSSQAPKLLFHYYDKDFNNEADTPDNFQSRRPNTSFCFLDIRSPGLGDTAMYLCATSGPGEGNTIYFGEGSWLTVV.